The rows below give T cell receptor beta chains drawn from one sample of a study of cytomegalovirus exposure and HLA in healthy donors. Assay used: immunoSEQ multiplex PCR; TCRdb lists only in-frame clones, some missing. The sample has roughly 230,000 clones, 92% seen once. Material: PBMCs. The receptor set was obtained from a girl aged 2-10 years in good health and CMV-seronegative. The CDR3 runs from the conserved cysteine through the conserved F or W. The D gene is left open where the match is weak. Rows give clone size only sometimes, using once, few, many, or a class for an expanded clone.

TGTGCCAGCAGCCAAGGCAGGACAGGGGCAGGGAGCACTGAAGCTTTCTTT	CASSQGRTGAGSTEAFF	TRBV4-2	TRBJ1-1	17	TRBD1	few
TGTGCCAGCAGCCAAGAGACTGAAGCTTTCTTT	CASSQETEAFF	TRBV7-2	TRBJ1-1	11	.	.
TGCAGCGCGGGGGGGGGACTAACTATTGAGGGGGAGCTGTTTTTT	CSAGGGLTIEGELFF	TRBV29-1	TRBJ2-2	15	TRBD2	.
TGTGCCAGCAGCCTAGGGCCTCTAGCGGGTACAAAAGAGACCCAGTACTTC	CASSLGPLAGTKETQYF	TRBV9	TRBJ2-5	17	TRBD2	.
TGTGCCAGCAGCGTCTCAGGAACCACTGGAAACACCATATATTTT	CASSVSGTTGNTIYF	TRBV9	TRBJ1-3	15	.	few
TGTGCCAGCAGTACAACCAGGGGAAATCAGCCCCAGCATTTT	CASSTTRGNQPQHF	TRBV6-1	TRBJ1-5	14	.	.
TGTGCCAGCAGCTTAGACAGTGGCTACAATGAGCAGTTCTTC	CASSLDSGYNEQFF	TRBV7-9	TRBJ2-1	14	.	.
TGTGCCAGCAGCCCCGGGACAGGGGAAGTTCGCAATCAGCCCCAGCATTTT	CASSPGTGEVRNQPQHF	TRBV7-9	TRBJ1-5	17	TRBD1	.
TGCGCCAGCTCGGGGGGGAGCCCCTGGACAGATACGCAGTATTTT	CASSGGSPWTDTQYF	TRBV4-1	TRBJ2-3	15	TRBD2	.
TGTGCCAGCAGTGAAGGACATTACTCTGGAAACACCATATATTTT	CASSEGHYSGNTIYF	TRBV2	TRBJ1-3	15	.	.
TGTGCCAGCAGTTCGACAGGGGAACGCGAGCAGTACTTC	CASSSTGEREQYF	TRBV28	TRBJ2-7	13	TRBD1	.
TGTGCCATCAGTGAGGCGGGACAGTTCAATCAGCCCCAGCATTTT	CAISEAGQFNQPQHF	TRBV10-3	TRBJ1-5	15	TRBD1	.
TGTGCCAGCAGTTTCACCTACGAGCAGTACTTC	CASSFTYEQYF	TRBV28	TRBJ2-7	11	.	once
TGTGCCAGCAGCGTCCGAGCGGGAGATGGCGATGAGCAGTTCTTC	CASSVRAGDGDEQFF	TRBV9	TRBJ2-1	15	TRBD2	.